These T cell receptor beta chains were read from a single sample in a study of blood T cell repertoires in COVID-19. The assay was immunoSEQ multiplex PCR, and TCRdb's table has in-frame clones only and misses some. The repertoire holds approximately 280,000 clones, with approximately 90% as singletons. The sample comprised peripheral blood. Receptor source: a man between 40 and 49 years old with acute or convalescent COVID-19. The CDR3 runs from the conserved cysteine through the conserved F or W. Fields, in order: CDR3 protein, CDR3 DNA, D gene, CDR3 length, V gene, J gene, clone size. A D gene is named only where the DNA matches it firmly. Only some rows state a clone size, as once, few, many or a class for expanded clones.

CASSFGINYGYTF	TGTGCCAGCAGCTTCGGGATTAACTATGGCTACACCTTC	NA	13	TRBV7-8	TRBJ1-2	NA
CASSPRRDNYEQYF	TGTGCCAGCTCACCAAGACGGGACAACTACGAGCAGTACTTC	NA	14	TRBV18	TRBJ2-7	NA
CAATLAGLQDTQYF	TGTGCCGCCACCCTAGCGGGCCTCCAAGATACGCAGTATTTT	TRBD2	14	TRBV7-9	TRBJ2-3	few
CARTGTGDYGYTF	TGTGCCCGCACCGGGACAGGGGACTATGGCTACACCTTC	TRBD1	13	TRBV30	TRBJ1-2	NA
CASTLDRGRLWEQYF	TGTGCCAGCACTTTGGACAGGGGAAGGTTATGGGAGCAGTACTTC	TRBD1	15	TRBV6-5	TRBJ2-7	NA
CASSLMGAVGEKLFF	TGTGCCAGCAGCTTGATGGGGGCGGTGGGTGAAAAACTGTTTTTT	NA	15	TRBV7-2	TRBJ1-4	NA
CASSGDRGLTFGTEAFF	TGTGCCAGTAGTGGGGACAGGGGGCTCACTTTCGGCACTGAAGCTTTCTTT	TRBD1	17	TRBV19	TRBJ1-1	NA
CSVGTGGGGGYTF	TGCAGCGTTGGGACAGGGGGAGGAGGTGGCTACACCTTC	TRBD1	13	TRBV29-1	TRBJ1-2	NA
CSVLRTASYNEQFF	TGCAGCGTTTTACGGACAGCGTCCTACAATGAGCAGTTCTTC	NA	14	TRBV29-1	TRBJ2-1	NA
CASSLQGGSPLHF	TGTGCCAGCAGCTTGCAGGGTGGTTCACCCCTCCACTTT	NA	13	TRBV5-4	TRBJ1-6	NA
CASSQRGADTQYF	TGTGCCAGCAGCCAACGGGGGGCAGATACGCAGTATTTT	TRBD2	13	TRBV3-1/TRBV3-2	TRBJ2-3	NA
CASSPRGNTGELFF	TGTGCCAGCAGTCCCCGGGGGAACACCGGGGAGCTGTTTTTT	NA	14	TRBV6-6	TRBJ2-2	NA
CASSSSRSSYEQYF	TGTGCCAGCAGCTCTAGCAGGAGCTCCTACGAGCAGTACTTC	NA	14	TRBV5-4	TRBJ2-7	NA
CASSYSAEWSNQPQHF	TGTGCCAGCAGTTACTCGGCGGAGTGGAGCAATCAGCCCCAGCATTTT	NA	16	TRBV6-6	TRBJ1-5	NA
CSVEEKGTYPYEQYF	TGCAGCGTTGAAGAAAAAGGGACTTATCCCTACGAGCAGTACTTC	NA	15	TRBV29-1	TRBJ2-7	NA
CASSYGRTYTEAFF	TGTGCCAGCAGTTACGGGAGGACCTACACTGAAGCTTTCTTT	NA	14	TRBV6-5	TRBJ1-1	NA
CAIPGGGRYGYTF	TGTGCCATCCCGGGAGGGGGCCGCTATGGCTACACCTTC	TRBD1	13	TRBV2	TRBJ1-2	NA
CASSLSGQGGYGYTF	TGCGCCAGCAGCCTATCCGGACAGGGAGGGTATGGCTACACCTTC	TRBD1	15	TRBV5-1	TRBJ1-2	NA
CASSLGNSRGDTQYF	TGCGCCAGCAGCTTGGGTAATAGCCGGGGAGATACGCAGTATTTT	NA	15	TRBV5-1	TRBJ2-3	NA
CASRTGDHEQYF	TGCGCCAGCAGAACGGGGGACCACGAGCAGTACTTC	NA	12	TRBV5-1	TRBJ2-7	few
CASSVAGAGGLGGYTF	TGTGCCAGCAGCGTAGCCGGGGCAGGGGGATTGGGCGGCTACACCTTC	TRBD1	16	TRBV9	TRBJ1-2	NA
CASSSGTNYGYTF	TGTGCCAGCAGCTCGGGTACAAACTATGGCTACACCTTC	NA	13	TRBV11-2	TRBJ1-2	NA
CASSLGGKNTEAFF	TGTGCCAGCAGTTTGGGCGGGAAGAACACTGAAGCTTTCTTT	NA	14	TRBV28	TRBJ1-1	NA
CASSPSGQGAEKLFF	TGTGCCAGCAGCCCAAGTGGACAGGGGGCGGAAAAACTGTTTTTT	TRBD1	15	TRBV3-1/TRBV3-2	TRBJ1-4	NA
CASSRDRVDYTF	TGTGCCAGCAGCCGTGACAGGGTTGACTACACCTTC	TRBD1	12	TRBV14	TRBJ1-2	NA
CASSLAGVAYSPLHF	TGCGCCAGCAGCTTGGCCGGGGTTGCTTACTCACCCCTCCACTTT	NA	15	TRBV5-1	TRBJ1-6	NA
CASTLREGYTGELFF	TGTGCCAGCACCCTTCGGGAGGGGTACACCGGGGAGCTGTTTTTT	TRBD2	15	TRBV7-2	TRBJ2-2	NA
CASSAGTQNTEAFF	TGCGCCAGCAGCGCCGGGACACAAAACACTGAAGCTTTCTTT	NA	14	TRBV5-1	TRBJ1-1	NA
CASSSDPSGLSTDTQYF	TGTGCCAGCAGCTCAGACCCTAGCGGGCTTAGCACAGATACGCAGTATTTT	TRBD2	17	TRBV9	TRBJ2-3	NA
CASSVDRSNTEAFF	TGTGCCAGCAGCGTCGACAGATCGAACACTGAAGCTTTCTTT	NA	14	TRBV9	TRBJ1-1	NA
CASSLAGLLGGYTF	TGTGCCAGCAGCTTAGCTGGACTACTCGGTGGCTACACCTTC	NA	14	TRBV7-2	TRBJ1-2	few
CASSFTGLRGEKLFF	TGTGCCAGCAGCTTTACAGGGCTTAGAGGGGAAAAACTGTTTTTT	NA	15	TRBV11-2	TRBJ1-4	NA
CSVEDSMDTEAFF	TGCAGCGTTGAAGACAGTATGGACACTGAAGCTTTCTTT	NA	13	TRBV29-1	TRBJ1-1	NA
CASSQGARNIQYF	TGTGCCAGCAGCCAAGGGGCAAGAAACATTCAGTACTTC	NA	13	TRBV3-1/TRBV3-2	TRBJ2-4	NA
CASSEGRASGNTIYF	TGTGCCAGCAGCGAGGGGAGGGCCTCTGGAAACACCATATATTTT	NA	15	TRBV7-9	TRBJ1-3	once
CSVDGNNEQFF	TGCAGCGTTGACGGGAACAATGAGCAGTTCTTC	NA	11	TRBV29-1	TRBJ2-1	NA
CAWSVRQGSVKGYTF	TGTGCCTGGAGTGTCCGACAGGGAAGTGTGAAGGGCTACACCTTC	TRBD1	15	TRBV30	TRBJ1-2	NA
CASSLPPKSDEKLFF	TGTGCCAGCAGCTTGCCTCCCAAGAGTGATGAAAAACTGTTTTTT	NA	15	TRBV5-6	TRBJ1-4	NA
CASSEGWGSDYGYTF	TGTGCCAGCAGTGAAGGGTGGGGTAGCGACTATGGCTACACCTTC	NA	15	TRBV6-1	TRBJ1-2	NA
CASSRWTGGDPSGQPQHF	TGTGCCAGCAGTCGGTGGACAGGGGGCGATCCCTCTGGTCAGCCCCAGCATTTT	TRBD1	18	TRBV6-6	TRBJ1-5	NA
CASSFLAGAPGGELFF	TGCGCCAGCAGCTTCCTAGCGGGGGCCCCGGGCGGGGAGCTGTTTTTT	TRBD2	16	TRBV5-1	TRBJ2-2	few
CASKTTGTGTIWGEKLFF	TGTGCCAGTAAAACCACCGGGACCGGGACAATATGGGGTGAAAAACTGTTTTTT	NA	18	TRBV19	TRBJ1-4	NA
CASSSPYRGRTDTQYF	TGTGCCAGCAGTTCACCTTACAGGGGGCGAACAGATACGCAGTATTTT	TRBD1	16	TRBV6-2/TRBV6-3	TRBJ2-3	NA
CASRRGNQPQHF	TGTGCCAGCCGAAGAGGAAATCAGCCCCAGCATTTT	NA	12	TRBV12-3/TRBV12-4	TRBJ1-5	NA
CASSYRGGANTGELFF	TGTGCCAGCAGCTACCGCGGGGGGGCGAACACCGGGGAGCTGTTTTTT	TRBD2	16	TRBV7-2	TRBJ2-2	NA
CASSWDSRNNSPLHF	TGTGCCAGCAGTTGGGACAGCCGTAATAATTCACCCCTCCACTTT	TRBD1	15	TRBV2	TRBJ1-6	NA
CAVEDGRNTEAFF	TGTGCCGTAGAAGATGGGAGGAACACTGAAGCTTTCTTT	NA	13	TRBV25-1	TRBJ1-1	NA
CASSLRRAGGTGELFF	TGTGCCAGCAGCCTCCGGAGGGCAGGGGGCACCGGGGAGCTGTTTTTT	NA	16	TRBV14	TRBJ2-2	NA
CASSPRSLNTEAFF	TGTGCCAGCAGCCCCCGGAGCCTGAACACTGAAGCTTTCTTT	NA	14	TRBV7-8	TRBJ1-1	NA
CASSSGRPVGTKNIQYF	TGTGCCAGCAGCTCCGGACGCCCGGTCGGGACCAAAAACATTCAGTACTTC	NA	17	TRBV5-6	TRBJ2-4	NA
CASSENQGTGANVLTF	TGTGCCAGCAGTGAAAACCAGGGGACTGGGGCCAACGTCCTGACTTTC	NA	16	TRBV6-4	TRBJ2-6	NA
CATSDRGQGADTGELFF	TGTGCCACCAGTGATAGAGGACAGGGAGCGGACACCGGGGAGCTGTTTTTT	TRBD1	17	TRBV24-1	TRBJ2-2	NA
CAGSGSYNSPLHF	TGTGCCGGGTCGGGCTCCTATAATTCACCCCTCCACTTT	NA	13	TRBV30	TRBJ1-6	once
CASSPGTGRNYTF	TGTGCCAGCAGCCCCGGGACAGGGAGGAATTACACCTTC	TRBD1	13	TRBV6-5	TRBJ1-2	NA
CATSDPHRGRSGANVLTF	TGTGCCACCAGTGATCCCCACAGGGGGCGGTCTGGGGCCAACGTCCTGACTTTC	TRBD1	18	TRBV24-1	TRBJ2-6	NA
CAISDNLLGQGGTGELFF	TGTGCCATCAGTGACAACCTCCTGGGACAGGGTGGGACCGGGGAGCTGTTTTTT	TRBD1	18	TRBV10-3	TRBJ2-2	NA
CAISESGVGPAPLHF	TGTGCCATCAGTGAGTCGGGAGTTGGTCCGGCACCCCTCCACTTT	NA	15	TRBV10-3	TRBJ1-6	NA
CASRAAVTGPGELFF	TGTGCCAGCAGGGCGGCAGTCACAGGGCCCGGGGAGCTGTTTTTT	NA	15	TRBV2	TRBJ2-2	few
CASSLGASAEAFF	TGTGCCAGCTCACTGGGGGCATCCGCTGAAGCTTTCTTT	NA	13	TRBV18	TRBJ1-1	few